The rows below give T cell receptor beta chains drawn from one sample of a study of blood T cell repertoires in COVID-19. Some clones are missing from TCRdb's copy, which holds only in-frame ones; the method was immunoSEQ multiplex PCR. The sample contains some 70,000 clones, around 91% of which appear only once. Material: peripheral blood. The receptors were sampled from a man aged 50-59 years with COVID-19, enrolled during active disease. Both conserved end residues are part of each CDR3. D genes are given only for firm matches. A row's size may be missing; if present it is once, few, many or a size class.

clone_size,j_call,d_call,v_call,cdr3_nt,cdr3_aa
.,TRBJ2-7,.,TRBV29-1,TGCAGCGGGGGATCAGGGGGGTATGGCGAGCAGTACTTC,CSGGSGGYGEQYF
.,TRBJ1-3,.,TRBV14,TGTGCCAGCAGCCAAGAAATCGACTACTCTGGAAACACCATATATTTT,CASSQEIDYSGNTIYF
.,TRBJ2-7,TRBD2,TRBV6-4,TGTGCCAGCAGTGCGACTAGCGGGAGTTTGGCGGAGCAGTACTTC,CASSATSGSLAEQYF
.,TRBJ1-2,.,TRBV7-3,TGTGCCAGCGCGGGGGACCCATGGGCACGCTATGGCTACACCTTC,CASAGDPWARYGYTF
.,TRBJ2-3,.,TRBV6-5,TGTGCCAGCCGCCCCGCGGGCCGGAGAGGGTCGTATTTT,CASRPAGRRGSYF
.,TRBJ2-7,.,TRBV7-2,TGTGCCAGCACATATATAGGAGCCTATGCCTACGAGCAGTACTTC,CASTYIGAYAYEQYF
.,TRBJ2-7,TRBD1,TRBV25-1,TGTGCCAGCAGGCGCGGACAGGGGGGATACGAGCAGTACTTC,CASRRGQGGYEQYF
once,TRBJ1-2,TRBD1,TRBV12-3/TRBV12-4,TGTGCCAGCAGTAATCGACAGGGTTATGGCTACACCTTC,CASSNRQGYGYTF
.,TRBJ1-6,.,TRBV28,TGTGCCAGCAGCCCCCCGGGGGTTGATTCACCCCTCCACTTT,CASSPPGVDSPLHF
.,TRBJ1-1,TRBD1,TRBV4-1,TGCGCCAGCAGCCTGATGGGACAGAAGAACACTGAAGCTTTCTTT,CASSLMGQKNTEAFF
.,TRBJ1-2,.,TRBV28,TGTGCCAGCAGTACCTGGGGGGAGAACTATGGCTACACCTTC,CASSTWGENYGYTF
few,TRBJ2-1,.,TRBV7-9,TGTGCCAGCAGCTCTATTCGAGGGCGGGGTTCCTACAATGAGCAGTTCTTC,CASSSIRGRGSYNEQFF
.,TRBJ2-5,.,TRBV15,TGTGCCACCAGCAGAGGGCAGATGGAGGAGCAGTACTTC,CATSRGQMEEQYF
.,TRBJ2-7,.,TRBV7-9,TGTGCCAGCAGCCCACGGACTGGGATGGGGGAGCAGTACTTC,CASSPRTGMGEQYF
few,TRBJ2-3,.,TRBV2,TGTGCCAGCATTCGGGGTTGGACAGATACGCAGTATTTT,CASIRGWTDTQYF
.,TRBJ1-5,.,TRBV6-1,TGTGCCAGCAGTGAAGGGGCCGGCTACGGGGGGCCCCAGCATTTT,CASSEGAGYGGPQHF
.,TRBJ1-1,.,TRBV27,TGTGCCAGCAGTTTATCCCGGAACACTGAAGCTTTCTTT,CASSLSRNTEAFF
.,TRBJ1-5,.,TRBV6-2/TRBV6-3,TGTGCCAGCAGTTACGGAGGGACGGACCAGCCCCAGCATTTT,CASSYGGTDQPQHF
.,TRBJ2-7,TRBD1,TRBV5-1,TGCGCCAGCAGGAAGCCGGGACAGCTTACCTACGAGCAGTACTTC,CASRKPGQLTYEQYF
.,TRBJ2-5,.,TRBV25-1,TGTGCCAGCAGTCTTTCCCTCCAAGAGACCCAGTACTTC,CASSLSLQETQYF
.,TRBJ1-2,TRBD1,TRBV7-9,TGTGCCAGCAGCCCCGGACAGGGGCGATACGGCTACACCTTC,CASSPGQGRYGYTF
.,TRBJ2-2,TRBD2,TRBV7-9,TGTGCCAGGGGGACTAGCGGGAGGCCCACCGGGGAGCTGTTTTTT,CARGTSGRPTGELFF
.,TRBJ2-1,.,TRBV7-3,TGTGCCAGCAGCTACGGGGGTGTGAATGAGCAGTTCTTC,CASSYGGVNEQFF
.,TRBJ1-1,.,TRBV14,TGTGCCAGCAGCCAAGTTGGCGGGTGGACTGAAGCTTTCTTT,CASSQVGGWTEAFF
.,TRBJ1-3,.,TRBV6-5,TGTGCCAGCAGCTCAGGGGCCACCTCTGGAAACACCATATATTTT,CASSSGATSGNTIYF
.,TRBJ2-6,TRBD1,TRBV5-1,TGCGCCAGCAGGCGACCCGGGACAGGGCCACTGTCTGGGGCCAACGTCCTGACTTTC,CASRRPGTGPLSGANVLTF
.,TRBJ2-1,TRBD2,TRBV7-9,TGTGCCAGCAGCTTATGGATTAGCGGGGCCTACAATGAGCAGTTCTTC,CASSLWISGAYNEQFF
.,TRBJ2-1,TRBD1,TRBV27,TGTGCCAGCAGACAGGGGACGAGCTCCTACAATGAGCAGTTCTTC,CASRQGTSSYNEQFF
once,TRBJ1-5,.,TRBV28,TGTGCCAGCAGTTTAGGGCAGGACTATCAGCCCCAGCATTTT,CASSLGQDYQPQHF
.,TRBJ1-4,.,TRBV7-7,TGTGCCAGCAGTAGAGGGTATAATGAAAAACTGTTTTTT,CASSRGYNEKLFF
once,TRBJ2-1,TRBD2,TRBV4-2,TGTGCCAGCAGCCCCACTAGCGGGCAGTACAATGAGCAGTTCTTC,CASSPTSGQYNEQFF
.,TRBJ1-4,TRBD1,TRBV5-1,TGCGCCAGCAGCGACCGACAGGGCGTAGGCGAAAAACTGTTTTTT,CASSDRQGVGEKLFF
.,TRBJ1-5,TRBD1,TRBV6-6,TGTGCCAGCAGTCCCGCTGCGGGGACAGCGTCTTTGGGCAATCAGCCCCAGCATTTT,CASSPAAGTASLGNQPQHF
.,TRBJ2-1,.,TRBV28,TGTGCCAGCGGGGATCGATTTGGGAGTTCCTACAATGAGCAGTTCTTC,CASGDRFGSSYNEQFF
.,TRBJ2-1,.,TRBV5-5,TGTGCCAGCAGCTCGACGGCTAGCTCCTACAATGAGCAGTTCTTC,CASSSTASSYNEQFF
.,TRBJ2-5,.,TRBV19,TGTGCCAGTAGTTTGTCTAGCAGGGAGACCCAGTACTTC,CASSLSSRETQYF
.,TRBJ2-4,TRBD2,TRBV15,TGTGCCACCAGCAGAGGGAACGCGGGAGGAAACATTCAGTACTTC,CATSRGNAGGNIQYF
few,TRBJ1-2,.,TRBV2,TGTGCCAGCAGTGAGGTCAGGGGCCCCCGAGCTAACTATGGCTACACCTTC,CASSEVRGPRANYGYTF
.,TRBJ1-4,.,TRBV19,TGTGCCAGCCTAAAGCGTACGGGGTCAACTAATGAAAAACTGTTTTTT,CASLKRTGSTNEKLFF
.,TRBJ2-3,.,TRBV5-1,TGCGCCAGCAACGATGGGGGGGCACGGAGCACAGATACGCAGTATTTT,CASNDGGARSTDTQYF
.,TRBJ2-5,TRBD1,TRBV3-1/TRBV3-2,TGTGCCAGCAGCCAGACAGGGTCGGAAGAGACCCAGTACTTC,CASSQTGSEETQYF
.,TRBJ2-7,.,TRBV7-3,TGTGCCAGCAGCTTCGACATTTACGAGCAGTACTTC,CASSFDIYEQYF
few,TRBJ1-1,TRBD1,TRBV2,TGTGCCAGCAGTGACCCCCCGGGACAGGGGGGAAAGAACACTGAAGCTTTCTTT,CASSDPPGQGGKNTEAFF
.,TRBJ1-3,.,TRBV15,TGTGCCACCAGCAGAGACAGGGGTCTTTCGGGAAACACCATATATTTT,CATSRDRGLSGNTIYF
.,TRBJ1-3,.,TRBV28,TGTGCCAGCCTCAACAGAGCTGGAAACACCATATATTTT,CASLNRAGNTIYF
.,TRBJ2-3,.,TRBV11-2,TGTGCCAGCAGCTTAGATTTTAGTCGACGGACTGTGCCCACAGATACGCAGTATTTT,CASSLDFSRRTVPTDTQYF
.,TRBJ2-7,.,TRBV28,TGTGCCAGCAGTTTCGCCTACGAGCAGTACTTC,CASSFAYEQYF
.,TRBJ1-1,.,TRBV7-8,TGTGCCAGCAGCTTAAATCGGGGAGAGAACACTGAAGCTTTCTTT,CASSLNRGENTEAFF
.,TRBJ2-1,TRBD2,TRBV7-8,TGTGCCAGCAGCTCCCTGGGCGGGACTAGCGGGTTGGACTACTACAATGAGCAGTTCTTC,CASSSLGGTSGLDYYNEQFF
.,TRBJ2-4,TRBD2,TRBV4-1,TGCGCCAGCAGCCAATATCAGACTAGCGGCAAAAACATTCAGTACTTC,CASSQYQTSGKNIQYF
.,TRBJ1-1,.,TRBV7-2,TGTGCCAGCACCTTACTCCCGAACACTGAAGCTTTCTTT,CASTLLPNTEAFF
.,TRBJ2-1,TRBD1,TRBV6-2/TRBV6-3,TGTGCCAGCAGTCAGGGACAGGGGGACTACAATGAGCAGTTCTTC,CASSQGQGDYNEQFF
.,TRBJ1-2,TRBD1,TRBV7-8,TGTGCCAGCAGCTTTCGGCGGACAGGGCCTTCCTATGGCTACACCTTC,CASSFRRTGPSYGYTF
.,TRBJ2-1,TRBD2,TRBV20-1,TGCAGTGCTAGTTCCGGGACTAGCGTCTACAATGAGCAGTTCTTC,CSASSGTSVYNEQFF
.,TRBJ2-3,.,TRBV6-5,TGTGCCAGCATTTGGCAGGGAACCACAGATACGCAGTATTTT,CASIWQGTTDTQYF
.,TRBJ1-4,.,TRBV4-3,TGCGCCAGCAGCCAAGATGAGCTCCCTGACAGAGAAGAAGAAAAACTGTTTTTT,CASSQDELPDREEEKLFF
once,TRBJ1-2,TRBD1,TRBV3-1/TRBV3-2,TGTGCCAGCAGCCCCGGGGACAGGAGGGGTGGCTACACCTTC,CASSPGDRRGGYTF
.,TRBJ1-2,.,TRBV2,TGTGCCAGCAGTGACGGGTACCAGATGGGCTACACCTTC,CASSDGYQMGYTF
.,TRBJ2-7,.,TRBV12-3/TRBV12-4,TGTGCCAGCAAGGGGGTCGTGGGCCTCAGATACTTC,CASKGVVGLRYF
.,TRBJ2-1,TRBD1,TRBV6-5,TGTGCCAGCGGGGGCAGGGGGTCCTACAATGAGCAGTTCTTC,CASGGRGSYNEQFF